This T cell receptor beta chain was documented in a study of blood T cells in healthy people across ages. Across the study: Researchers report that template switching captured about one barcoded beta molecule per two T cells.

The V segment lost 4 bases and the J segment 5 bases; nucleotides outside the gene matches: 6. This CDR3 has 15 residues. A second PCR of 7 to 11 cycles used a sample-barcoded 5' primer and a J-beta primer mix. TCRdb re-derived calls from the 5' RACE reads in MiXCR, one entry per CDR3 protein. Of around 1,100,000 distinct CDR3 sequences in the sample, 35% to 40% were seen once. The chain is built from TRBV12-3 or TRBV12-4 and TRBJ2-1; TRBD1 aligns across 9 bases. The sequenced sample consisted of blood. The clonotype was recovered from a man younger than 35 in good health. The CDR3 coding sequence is TGTGCCAGCAGTTCCGGGACAGGGAGCCACAATGAGCAGTTCTTC. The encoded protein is CASSSGTGSHNEQFF.